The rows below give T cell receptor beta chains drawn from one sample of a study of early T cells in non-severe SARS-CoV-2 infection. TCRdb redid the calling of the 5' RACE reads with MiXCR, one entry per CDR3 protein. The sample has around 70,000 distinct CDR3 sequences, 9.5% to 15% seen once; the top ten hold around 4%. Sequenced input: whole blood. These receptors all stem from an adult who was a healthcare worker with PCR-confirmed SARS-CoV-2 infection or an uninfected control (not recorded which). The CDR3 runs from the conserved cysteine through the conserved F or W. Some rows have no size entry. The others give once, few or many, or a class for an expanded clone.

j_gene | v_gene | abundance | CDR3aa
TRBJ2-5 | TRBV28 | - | CASSSQLSETQYF
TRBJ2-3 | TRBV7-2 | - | CASSSQPILAGVRGDTQYF
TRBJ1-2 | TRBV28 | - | CGARGQGEGYTF
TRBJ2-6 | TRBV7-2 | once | CASSPPPGANVLTF
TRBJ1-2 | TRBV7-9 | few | CASRTYTGTGDGYTF
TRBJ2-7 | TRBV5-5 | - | CASSSAGALAPYEQYF
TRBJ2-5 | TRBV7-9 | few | CASTGVGSKETQYF
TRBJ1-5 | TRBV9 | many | CASSAAEGRQPQHF
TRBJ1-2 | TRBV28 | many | CASSSSPGAGHEDYGYTF
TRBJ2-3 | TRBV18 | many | CASSLTTGGTDTQYF
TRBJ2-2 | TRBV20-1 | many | CSARTGQGTGELFF
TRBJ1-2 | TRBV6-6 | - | CASNPQRVGTRGYGYTF
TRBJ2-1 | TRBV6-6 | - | CASSGGPTNEQFF
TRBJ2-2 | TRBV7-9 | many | CASSSRPANTGELFF
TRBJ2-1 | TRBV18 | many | CASSLQAGDPAFF
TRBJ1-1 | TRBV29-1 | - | CSVLNVLNTEAFF
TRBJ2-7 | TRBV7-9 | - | CASGSRDRAYEQYF
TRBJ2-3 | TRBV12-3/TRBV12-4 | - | CASSLGGAPTDTQYF
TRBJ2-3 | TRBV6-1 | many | CASSVGLAVTDTQYF
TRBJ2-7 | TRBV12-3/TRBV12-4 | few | CASSGQTSSYEQYF
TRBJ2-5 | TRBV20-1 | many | CSARAQGQYF
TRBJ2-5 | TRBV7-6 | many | CASSIVGYQETQYF
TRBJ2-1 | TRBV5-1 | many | CASSLVPGSGNNEQFF
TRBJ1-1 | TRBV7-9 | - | CASSLRGRIEAFF
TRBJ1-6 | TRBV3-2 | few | CASSPGQGNSPLHF
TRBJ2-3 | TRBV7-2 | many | CASSPGGSGRYTQYF
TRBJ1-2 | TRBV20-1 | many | CSAKYTGQGDYGYTF
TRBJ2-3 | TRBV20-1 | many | CSARDRITSTDTQYF
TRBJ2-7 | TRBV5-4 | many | CASSLKASTPYEQYF
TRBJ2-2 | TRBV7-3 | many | CASSLIPQGTGELFF
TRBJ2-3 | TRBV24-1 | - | CATSDFPSGRAIDTQYF
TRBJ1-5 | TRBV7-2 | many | CATGPSNQPQHF
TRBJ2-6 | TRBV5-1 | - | CASSPQVPGANVLTF
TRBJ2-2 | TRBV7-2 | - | CASSLASGAGENGELFF
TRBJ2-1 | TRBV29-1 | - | CSVGGGSYNEQFF
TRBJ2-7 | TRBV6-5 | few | CASSSTGTGVYEQYF
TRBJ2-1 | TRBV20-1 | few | CSAVETPTPRYNEQFF
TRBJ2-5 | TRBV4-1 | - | CASSQDRWRPGETQYF
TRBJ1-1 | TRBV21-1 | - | CASSKGGGGSREAFF
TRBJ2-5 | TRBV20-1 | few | CSARGGGGPQETQYF
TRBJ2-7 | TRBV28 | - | CASSREGAGDEQYF
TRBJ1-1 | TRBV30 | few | CAWSARPRVLF
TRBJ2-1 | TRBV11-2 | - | CASSRAPVGPGDEQFF
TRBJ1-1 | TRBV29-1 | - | CSHRGSNTEAFF
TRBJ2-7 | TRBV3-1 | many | CASSQVRYEQYF
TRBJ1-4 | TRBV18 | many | CASSPSQAGGPEKLFF
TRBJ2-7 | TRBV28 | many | CASSLRGGINEQYF
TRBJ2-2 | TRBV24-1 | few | CATSGQGETGELFF
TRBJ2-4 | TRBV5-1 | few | CASSLDPSRGNIQYF
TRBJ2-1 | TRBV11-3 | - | CASSLLSENNEQFF
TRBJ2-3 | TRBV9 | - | CASSVARTPSYDTQYF
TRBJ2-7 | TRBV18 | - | CASSPPGLAGAARTDEQYF
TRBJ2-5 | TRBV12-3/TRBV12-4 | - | CASSPTGFRVTQYF
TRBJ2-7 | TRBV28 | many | CASTPVNTYEQYF
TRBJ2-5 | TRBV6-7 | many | CVQDSGRGETQYF
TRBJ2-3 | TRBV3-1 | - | CASSQGAGPDTQYF
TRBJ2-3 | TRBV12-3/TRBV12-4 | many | CASSFRGASSRDTQYF
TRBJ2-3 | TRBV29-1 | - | CSVADTRSTDTQYF